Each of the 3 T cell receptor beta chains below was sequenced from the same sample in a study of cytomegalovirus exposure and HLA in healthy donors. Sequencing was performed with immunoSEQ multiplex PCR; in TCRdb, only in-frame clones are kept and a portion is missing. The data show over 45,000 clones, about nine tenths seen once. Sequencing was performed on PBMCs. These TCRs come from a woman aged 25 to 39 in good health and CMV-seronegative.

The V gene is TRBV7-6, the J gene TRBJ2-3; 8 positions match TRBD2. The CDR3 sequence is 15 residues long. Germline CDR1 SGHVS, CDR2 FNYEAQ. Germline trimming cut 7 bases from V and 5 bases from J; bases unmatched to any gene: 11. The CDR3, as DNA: TGTGCCAGCAACCCCTTAGCGGGACGGGAAGATACGCAGTATTTT. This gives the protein CASNPLAGREDTQYF.

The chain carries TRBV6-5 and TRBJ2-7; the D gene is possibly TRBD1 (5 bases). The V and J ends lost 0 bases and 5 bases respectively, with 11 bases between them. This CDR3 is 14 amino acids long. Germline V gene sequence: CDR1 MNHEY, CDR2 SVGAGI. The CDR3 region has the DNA TGTGCCAGCAGTTACTCGCAGGGTCGCGACGAGCAGTACTTC. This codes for CASSYSQGRDEQYF.

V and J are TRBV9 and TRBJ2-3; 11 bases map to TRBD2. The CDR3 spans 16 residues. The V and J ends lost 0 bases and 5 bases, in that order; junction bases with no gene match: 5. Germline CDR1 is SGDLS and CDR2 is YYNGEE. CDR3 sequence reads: CASSVASTSGKDTQYF. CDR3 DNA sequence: TGTGCCAGCAGCGTAGCTTCGACTAGCGGGAAAGATACGCAGTATTTT.